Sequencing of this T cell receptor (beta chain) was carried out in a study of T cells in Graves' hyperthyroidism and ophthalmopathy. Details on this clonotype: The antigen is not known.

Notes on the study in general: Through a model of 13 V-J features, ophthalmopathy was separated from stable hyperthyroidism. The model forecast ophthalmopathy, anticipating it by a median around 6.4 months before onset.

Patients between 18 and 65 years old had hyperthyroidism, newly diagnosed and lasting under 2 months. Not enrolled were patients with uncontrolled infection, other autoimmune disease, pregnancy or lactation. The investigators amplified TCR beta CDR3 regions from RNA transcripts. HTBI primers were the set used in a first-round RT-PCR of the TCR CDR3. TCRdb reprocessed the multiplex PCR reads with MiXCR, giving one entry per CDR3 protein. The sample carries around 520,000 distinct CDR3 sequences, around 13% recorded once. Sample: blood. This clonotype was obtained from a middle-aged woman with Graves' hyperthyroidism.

CDR3 sequence: CSARPTYEQYF. The CDR3 region has the DNA TGCAGTGCTAGACCCACCTACGAGCAGTACTTC. The chain recombines TRBV20-1 with TRBJ2-7; D ambiguous. The CDR3 contains 11 residues. Trimming removed 2 bases from V and 2 bases from J, with 4 bases in between. Germline CDR1 and CDR2: DFQATT and SNEGSKA (reference sequence).